These T cell receptor beta chains were read from a single sample in a study of monozygotic twins with cystic fibrosis. Libraries were prepared by immunoSEQ multiplex PCR; TCRdb keeps only in-frame clonotypes and omits some of them. Of about 14,000 clones detected, 95% to 99% appear once; the ten largest clones hold roughly 0.44%. The sequenced sample consisted of blood. The origin of the receptors is a girl aged 2-9 years with cystic fibrosis. Both conserved end residues are part of each CDR3. D genes are given only for firm matches. The listing skips clone size in some rows; elsewhere it reads once, few, many or a size class.

D gene	V gene	J gene	clone size	CDR3 protein	CDR3 DNA
NA	TRBV25-1	TRBJ1-2	NA	CASSEDSSYGYTF	TGTGCCAGCAGTGAAGACAGTTCATATGGCTACACCTTC
TRBD2	TRBV28	TRBJ2-2	NA	CASSSGLAGTRAGELFF	TGTGCCAGCAGTTCGGGACTAGCGGGAACTCGGGCCGGGGAGCTGTTTTTT
NA	TRBV19	TRBJ1-1	NA	CATSLILNTEAFF	TGTGCCACCTCCCTCATTCTGAACACTGAAGCTTTCTTT
TRBD2	TRBV27	TRBJ2-1	NA	CASSKLAGDYNEQFF	TGTGCCAGCAGCAAACTAGCGGGAGATTACAATGAGCAGTTCTTC
NA	TRBV7-2	TRBJ2-7	NA	CASSETWSRNYEQYF	TGTGCCAGCAGCGAAACCTGGTCAAGGAACTACGAGCAGTACTTC
NA	TRBV7-2	TRBJ1-1	NA	CASSLEGGTEAFF	TGTGCCAGCAGCTTAGAAGGGGGCACTGAAGCTTTCTTT
TRBD1	TRBV19	TRBJ2-1	NA	CASSIGPGTADSYNEQFF	TGTGCCAGTAGTATAGGACCCGGGACAGCTGACTCCTACAATGAGCAGTTCTTC
NA	TRBV27	TRBJ1-2	once	CASSLLTGQGYTF	TGTGCCAGCAGTTTACTAACAGGGCAGGGCTACACCTTC
NA	TRBV27	TRBJ1-2	NA	CASSRDLNYGYTF	TGTGCCAGCAGTCGGGACTTAAACTATGGCTACACCTTC
NA	TRBV19	TRBJ1-1	NA	CASSPGNTEAFF	TGTGCCAGTAGTCCGGGGAACACTGAAGCTTTCTTT
TRBD1	TRBV18	TRBJ2-2	NA	CASSPRGQYTGELFF	TGTGCCAGCTCACCTCGGGGACAGTACACCGGGGAGCTGTTTTTT
NA	TRBV27	TRBJ2-7	NA	CASSLLQGQAPSYEQYF	TGTGCCAGCAGTTTACTCCAAGGGCAGGCCCCTTCCTACGAGCAGTACTTC
NA	TRBV2	TRBJ2-7	once	CASSGRYEQYF	TGTGCCAGCAGCGGAAGGTACGAGCAGTACTTC
NA	TRBV15	TRBJ2-5	NA	CATSGGVGPQETQYF	TGTGCCACCAGCGGGGGTGTGGGGCCTCAAGAGACCCAGTACTTC
NA	TRBV7-9	TRBJ1-5	NA	CASSNGPISYQPQHF	TGTGCCAGCAGCAATGGACCAATTTCATACCAGCCCCAGCATTTT
TRBD2	TRBV5-1	TRBJ2-1	NA	CASSPGLAGGEEQFF	TGCGCCAGCAGCCCGGGACTAGCGGGAGGGGAAGAGCAGTTCTTC
NA	TRBV4-1	TRBJ2-1	NA	CASSQAWPSEGNEQFF	TGCGCCAGCAGCCAAGCATGGCCTTCGGAGGGCAATGAGCAGTTCTTC
TRBD2	TRBV4-3	TRBJ2-1	NA	CASKREPEGVNEQFF	TGCGCCAGCAAGCGGGAGCCTGAAGGGGTCAATGAGCAGTTCTTC
NA	TRBV5-1	TRBJ2-7	NA	CASSLVEGYPASYEQYF	TGCGCCAGCAGCTTGGTAGAGGGGTACCCTGCTTCCTACGAGCAGTACTTC
NA	TRBV5-1	TRBJ1-1	NA	CASSAQGFGSTEAFF	TGCGCCAGCAGCGCCCAGGGTTTCGGGAGCACTGAAGCTTTCTTT
TRBD1	TRBV6-6	TRBJ1-5	NA	CASSLQGGRRTQPQHF	TGTGCCAGCAGCCTCCAGGGGGGGCGCAGGACTCAGCCCCAGCATTTT
NA	TRBV27	TRBJ2-7	once	CASSLEPDYEQYF	TGTGCCAGCAGTTTAGAGCCGGACTACGAGCAGTACTTC
NA	TRBV2	TRBJ2-1	NA	CASSAGGWQFF	TGTGCCAGCAGCGCCGGGGGTTGGCAGTTCTTC
NA	TRBV2	TRBJ2-2	NA	CASSPGGRAGELFF	TGTGCCAGCAGCCCCGGGGGGCGGGCCGGGGAGCTGTTTTTT
NA	TRBV10-1	TRBJ2-2	NA	CASRYRERLNTGELFF	TGCGCCAGCAGATACCGGGAGAGACTAAACACCGGGGAGCTGTTTTTT
NA	TRBV2	TRBJ2-7	NA	CASMGGRDYEQYF	TGTGCCAGCATGGGGGGCAGGGACTACGAGCAGTACTTC
NA	TRBV4-1	TRBJ2-1	NA	CASSQGRSPANEQFF	TGCGCCAGCAGCCAAGGAAGGTCGCCGGCCAATGAGCAGTTCTTC
TRBD2	TRBV11-2	TRBJ2-1	NA	CASSLVISGRIGEQFF	TGTGCCAGCAGCTTAGTAATTAGCGGGAGGATTGGTGAGCAGTTCTTC
NA	TRBV11-2	TRBJ1-2	NA	CASSSTGRQGYTF	TGTGCCAGCAGCTCCACAGGGCGTCAGGGCTACACCTTC
TRBD2	TRBV5-4	TRBJ2-7	NA	CASSLDAGGAREQYF	TGTGCCAGCAGCTTGGACGCGGGAGGAGCCAGGGAGCAGTACTTC
NA	TRBV25-1	TRBJ2-7	NA	CASSETKGGSSYEQYF	TGTGCCAGCAGTGAAACTAAGGGGGGCAGCTCCTACGAGCAGTACTTC
NA	TRBV6-1	TRBJ1-4	NA	CASSSIDLFF	TGTGCCAGCAGTTCGATAGACCTGTTTTTT
TRBD1	TRBV7-2	TRBJ1-2	NA	CASSLRSGGHGYTF	TGTGCCAGCAGCTTAAGGTCAGGGGGGCATGGCTACACCTTC
NA	TRBV5-5	TRBJ1-1	NA	CASSFIGTTNTEAFF	TGTGCCAGCAGCTTTATCGGGACAACGAACACTGAAGCTTTCTTT
NA	TRBV29-1	TRBJ2-1	NA	CSVGLVDEQFF	TGCAGCGTTGGACTAGTCGATGAGCAGTTCTTC
NA	TRBV6-1	TRBJ1-1	NA	CATPSGKVGTEAFF	TGTGCCACCCCTTCCGGAAAAGTAGGGACTGAAGCTTTCTTT
NA	TRBV23-1	TRBJ2-5	NA	CASSRDGNQETQYF	TGCGCCAGCAGTCGCGACGGGAACCAAGAGACCCAGTACTTC
NA	TRBV30	TRBJ2-1	NA	CAWSYSGGAYNEQFF	TGTGCCTGGAGCTATAGCGGAGGGGCCTACAATGAGCAGTTCTTC
TRBD1	TRBV7-2	TRBJ1-2	NA	CASSLAPTGTNYGYTF	TGTGCCAGCAGCTTAGCCCCGACAGGGACTAACTATGGCTACACCTTC
NA	TRBV7-9	TRBJ1-2	NA	CASSPRSVLNYGYTF	TGTGCCAGCAGCCCGCGAAGCGTCCTTAACTATGGCTACACCTTC